The clone carrying this TCR beta chain was counted at least ten times. The data are from a study of glioma-infiltrating T cells. Germline V gene lookup returns CDR1 MDHEN and CDR2 SYDVKM. Trimming removed 7 bases at V and 5 bases at J, with 11 bases between. The CDR3 extends over 12 amino acids. Amplification of TCR alpha and beta CDR3 regions from RNA used iRepertoire nested multiplex PCR. TCRdb reanalysed the multiplex PCR reads using MiXCR and keeps one entry per CDR3 protein. Of under 150,000 distinct CDR3 sequences listed, about 22% are singletons. Sample: glioma tissue, nonneoplastic brain tissue, or PBMCs (not recorded which). V and J are TRBV28 and TRBJ2-5; TRBD1 is a possible D gene (5 bases). The TCR sequence derives from a human donor with low-grade glioma or glioblastoma, undergoing nonglioma brain surgery, or in good health (not recorded which). This CDR3 reads CASKLKGETQYF. The CDR3 DNA sequence: TGTGCCAGCAAGCTCAAGGGGGAGACCCAGTACTTC.